The present entry profiles one TCR beta chain with its context. Its antigen is still unknown. These data belong to a study of T cells after yellow fever vaccination. Study-wide results and limits: A weaker but faster secondary response was observed, peaking on day 5 versus 15. FACS-sorted repertoires might harbor abundant contaminating clonotypes from the bulk population.

J lost 2 bases, V lost 2 bases, and 3 bases had no gene match. The germline V gene has CDR1 SQVTM and CDR2 ANQGSEA. The CDR3 is 14 amino acids. MiXCR, applied by TCRdb to the 5' RACE reads, yields one record per CDR3 protein. The sample shows around 600,000 distinct CDR3 sequences, around 12% of them seen only once. Sequenced here: PBMCs, sampled on the day of the yellow fever booster vaccination. This sequence was found in a man younger than 40 who received the YFV17D yellow fever vaccine. V is TRBV29-1 and J is TRBJ2-3; 8 positions agree with TRBD2. This chain's CDR3 is CSVELREVTDTQYF. The CDR3 nucleotides are TGCAGCGTTGAATTGCGGGAGGTCACAGATACGCAGTATTTT.